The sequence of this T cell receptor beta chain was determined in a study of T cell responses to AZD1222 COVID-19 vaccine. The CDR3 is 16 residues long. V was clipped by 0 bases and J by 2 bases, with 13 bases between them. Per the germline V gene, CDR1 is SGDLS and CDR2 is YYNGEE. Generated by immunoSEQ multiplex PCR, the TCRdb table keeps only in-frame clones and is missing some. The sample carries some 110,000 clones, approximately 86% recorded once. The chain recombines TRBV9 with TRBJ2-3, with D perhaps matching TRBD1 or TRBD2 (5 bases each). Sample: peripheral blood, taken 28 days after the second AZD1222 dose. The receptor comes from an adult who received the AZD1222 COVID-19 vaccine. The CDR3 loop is CASSVVDWDDTDTQYF. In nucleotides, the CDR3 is TGTGCCAGCAGCGTAGTAGACTGGGACGACACAGATACGCAGTATTTT.